Sequencing of this T cell receptor beta chain was carried out in a study of response to subunit inactivated influenza vaccine. The study, taken as a whole, reports: The authors proposed limited new T cell recruitment per seasonal influenza vaccination.

TCRdb processed the RT-PCR reads anew with MiXCR; each CDR3 protein has one entry. The sample lists about 780,000 distinct CDR3 sequences; around 18% were seen once. V was cut by 6 bases and J by 0 bases, with 15 bases left in between. CDR3 length: 15 amino acids. Germline assignment: CDR1 DFQATT and CDR2 SNEGSKA (reference sequence). This clonotype was detected a few times. Its antigen is as yet unknown. This chain joins TRBV20-1 and TRBJ2-1, with D maybe TRBD2 (6 bases). The specimen was PBMCs from blood, collected roughly 5 days after vaccination. The sequence came from a man aged 45 to 65 who received an inactivated influenza vaccine. CDR3 sequence reads: CSASGRGISYNEQFF. The CDR3 nucleotides read TGCAGTGCGTCCGGCCGGGGGATCTCCTACAATGAGCAGTTCTTC.